This TCR beta chain was recovered during a study of T cell changes during pregnancy in multiple sclerosis. V was clipped by 5 bases and J by 2 bases, with 22 bases between them. The CDR3 is 17 amino acids. The germline V gene has CDR1 MNHEY and CDR2 SMNVEV (reference sequence). Profiled with immunoSEQ multiplex PCR; TCRdb holds only in-frame clones, not every one. The sample holds over 25,000 clones; about 92% are singletons and the top ten take around 0.4%. The sequencing used CD4+ T cells from peripheral blood mononuclear cells, collected in the second trimester of pregnancy. This chain links TRBV27 with TRBJ2-7; D possibly corresponds to TRBD2 (6 bases). This sequence was found in a female donor in good health, enrolled as a control in a pregnancy study. Written as DNA, the CDR3 is TGTGCCAGCAGTCCTCTCCTACTAGCAGCGACTACCTACGAGCAGTACTTC. Its translation: CASSPLLLAATTYEQYF.